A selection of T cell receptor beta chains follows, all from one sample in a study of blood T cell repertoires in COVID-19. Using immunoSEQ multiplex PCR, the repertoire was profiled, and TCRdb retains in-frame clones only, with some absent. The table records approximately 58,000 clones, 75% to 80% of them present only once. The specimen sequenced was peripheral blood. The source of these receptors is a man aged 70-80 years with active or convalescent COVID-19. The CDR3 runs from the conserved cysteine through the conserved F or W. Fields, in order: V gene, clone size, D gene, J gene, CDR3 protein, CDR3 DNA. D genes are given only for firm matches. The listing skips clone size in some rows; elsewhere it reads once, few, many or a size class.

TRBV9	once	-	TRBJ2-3	CASSPPRGSTDTQYF	TGTGCCAGCAGCCCCCCCCGCGGGTCCACAGATACGCAGTATTTT
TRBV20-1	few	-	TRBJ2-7	CSARVAREQYF	TGCAGTGCTAGAGTTGCGAGGGAGCAGTACTTC
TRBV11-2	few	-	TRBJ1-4	CASSSDITNEKLFF	TGTGCCAGCAGCTCCGACATAACTAATGAAAAACTGTTTTTT
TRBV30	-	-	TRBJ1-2	CAWSVQGFNYGYTF	TGTGCCTGGAGTGTACAGGGATTTAACTATGGCTACACCTTC
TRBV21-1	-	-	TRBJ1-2	CASSKVRGDRGGYTF	TGTGCCAGCAGCAAAGTCAGGGGGGATCGAGGTGGCTACACCTTC
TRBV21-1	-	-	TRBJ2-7	CASRREGQSHLHEQYF	TGTGCCAGCAGGCGGGAGGGCCAATCTCATCTGCACGAGCAGTACTTC
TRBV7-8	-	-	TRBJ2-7	CASSLGVNYEQYF	TGTGCCAGCAGCTTAGGAGTCAACTACGAGCAGTACTTC
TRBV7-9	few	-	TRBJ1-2	CASSLEVWGDGYTF	TGTGCCAGCAGCTTAGAGGTTTGGGGGGATGGCTACACCTTC
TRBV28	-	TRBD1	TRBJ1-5	CASSAGTVYQPQHF	TGTGCCAGCAGTGCTGGGACAGTCTATCAGCCCCAGCATTTT
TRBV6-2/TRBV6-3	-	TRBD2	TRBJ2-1	CASSSRTSGNDEQFF	TGTGCCAGCAGTTCTAGGACTAGCGGGAACGATGAGCAGTTCTTC
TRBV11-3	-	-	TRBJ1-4	CASSLDGSGNEKLFF	TGTGCCAGCAGCTTAGACGGGTCGGGTAATGAAAAACTGTTTTTT
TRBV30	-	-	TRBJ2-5	CAWSVLGGETQYF	TGTGCCTGGAGTGTACTCGGGGGAGAGACCCAGTACTTC
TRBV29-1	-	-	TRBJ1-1	CSVSTGSPEAFF	TGCAGCGTCTCAACAGGGTCGCCTGAAGCTTTCTTT
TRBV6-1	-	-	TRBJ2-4	CASSEGRGLNIQYF	TGTGCCAGCAGTGAAGGACGGGGGTTAAACATTCAGTACTTC
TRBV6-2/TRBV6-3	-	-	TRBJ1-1	CASSYMRDTEAFF	TGTGCCAGCAGTTACATGCGGGACACTGAAGCTTTCTTT
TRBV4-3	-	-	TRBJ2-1	CASSQDSGAPYNEQFF	TGCGCCAGCAGCCAAGATTCAGGGGCCCCCTACAATGAGCAGTTCTTC
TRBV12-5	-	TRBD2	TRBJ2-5	CASGRFPRGGEETQYF	TGTGCTAGTGGTCGCTTCCCGCGGGGGGGGGAAGAGACCCAGTACTTC
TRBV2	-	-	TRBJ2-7	CASSEGRGEQYF	TGTGCCAGCAGTGAAGGAAGAGGCGAGCAGTACTTC